The 21 T cell receptor beta chains listed next were all sequenced from one sample in a study of T cell repertoires in cytomegalovirus infection. TCRdb processed the reads anew with MiXCR; each CDR3 protein has one entry. In the table there are some 350,000 distinct CDR3 sequences, about 29% of which are singletons. The antigens of these receptors remain unknown. This material consisted of cultured PBMCs, taken from culture after CMV antigen stimulation. Receptors originate from a human donor in good health (CMV status not recorded). Some clones in this sample may be carry-over from other donors' samples.

The chain recombines TRBV6-2 or TRBV6-3 with TRBJ1-6, with D perhaps matching TRBD1 (5 bases). V was cut by 4 bases and J by 5 bases, with 9 bases left in between. Per the germline V gene, CDR1 is MNHEY and CDR2 is SVGEGT. This CDR3 region has 14 residues. CDR3 coding DNA: TGTGCCAGCAGTTTTGGACACAATAATTCACCCCTCCACTTT. Its translation: CASSFGHNNSPLHF.

DNA of the CDR3: TGTGCCAGCACCTTAGCGGGAGTAAATGAGCAGTTCTTC. Translating gives CASTLAGVNEQFF. The chain carries TRBV12-3 or TRBV12-4 and TRBJ2-1; 9 bases are a match to TRBD2. This CDR3 is 13 amino acids long. V trimming: 7 bases; J trimming: 7 bases; junction bases outside the gene matches: 5.

This clonotype was seen a few times. The chain recombines TRBV12-3 or TRBV12-4 with TRBJ1-2, with 10 bases aligning to TRBD1. This CDR3 contains 14 residues. J was trimmed by 0 bases and V by 6 bases; bases with no gene match: 1. CDR3 in DNA: TGTGCCAGCAGGGGGACAGGGGCTAACTATGGCTACACCTTC. Encoded protein: CASRGTGANYGYTF.

This clonotype has just a few counts. This chain joins TRBV28 and TRBJ1-2; D may be TRBD1 (6 bases). The CDR3 totals 13 residues. Germline V gene sequence: CDR1 MDHEN, CDR2 SYDVKM. V dropped 6 bases and J dropped 6 bases, with 14 bases sitting between them. The CDR3 spells CASSSERGNGYTF. The CDR3 region has the DNA TGTGCCAGCAGCTCGGAAAGGGGGAATGGCTACACCTTC.

The V gene is TRBV7-9, the J gene TRBJ2-1, with D perhaps matching TRBD1 (6 bases). The CDR3 runs 15 residues. V lost 7 bases to trimming and J lost 3 bases, with 16 bases between them. Germline-derived CDR1 and CDR2 are SEHNR and FQNEAQ (reference sequence). CDR3 sequence reads: CASTPTGTNYNEQFF. The DNA for the CDR3 is TGTGCCAGCACCCCCACCGGGACAAACTACAATGAGCAGTTCTTC.

This clonotype was counted a few times. The J gene is TRBJ1-4, the V gene TRBV18, with unresolved D. With 2 bases removed from V and 0 bases from J, the gap between germline ends came to 10 bases. The germline V gene has CDR1 KGHSH and CDR2 LQKENI. CDR3 length equals 16 residues. The CDR3 protein is CASSPRRGSTNEKLFF. As DNA, the CDR3 is TGTGCCAGCTCACCAAGGCGAGGATCAACTAATGAAAAACTGTTTTTT.

This clonotype was recorded a few times. The chain couples TRBV4-3 to TRBJ2-5; TRBD2 agrees at 8 bases. CDR3 length: 16 amino acids. V lost 1 base to trimming and J lost 4 bases; unmatched junction nucleotides: 8. Germline values: CDR1 LGHNA, CDR2 YSLEER. For the CDR3, the DNA is TGCGCCAGCAGCCAAGTAGGACTAGCTGGACGAGAGACCCAGTACTTC. It yields the protein CASSQVGLAGRETQYF.

This clonotype was seen only a few times. The rearrangement uses TRBV28 and TRBJ1-4, with D hard to call. CDR3 length equals 16 residues. Germline CDR1 and CDR2: MDHEN and SYDVKM. The V end was cut by 1 base, the J end by 0 bases, with 9 bases between. This CDR3 is CASSLFAAATNEKLFF. CDR3 DNA: TGTGCCAGCAGTTTATTCGCTGCAGCAACTAATGAAAAACTGTTTTTT.

The CDR3 nucleotides read TGTGCCACCCCCGGGACAGGGTTATACGAGCAGTACTTC. It encodes CATPGTGLYEQYF. The chain is built from TRBV7-9 and TRBJ2-7; 9 bases agree with TRBD1. The CDR3 spans 13 residues. The ends lost 10 bases at V and 4 bases at J; junction bases unmatched: 8. The germline gives CDR1 SEHNR, CDR2 FQNEAQ (reference sequence).

This clonotype has a handful of counts. The chain links TRBV7-8 to TRBJ1-3; unclear D gene. The ends were cut back, 5 bases at V and 0 bases at J, with 20 bases in the middle. This CDR3 is 18 amino acids long. Germline loops: CDR1 SGHVS, CDR2 FQNEAQ. The CDR3 is CASSGSRIVTSSGNTIYF. CDR3 in DNA: TGTGCCAGCAGCGGCTCCCGGATCGTGACGAGCTCTGGAAACACCATATATTTT.

The gene calls are TRBV12-3 or TRBV12-4 and TRBJ1-2; no definite D call. Trimming pared 6 bases from V and 3 bases from J, leaving 14 bases between. This CDR3 has 14 amino acids. The CDR3 nucleotides read TGTGCCAGCAGCCGACCCGGGCCTTACTATGGCTACACCTTC. It codes for CASSRPGPYYGYTF.

The CDR3 region is CSALGGVEGTEAFF. The CDR3, as DNA: TGCAGTGCTCTTGGGGGGGTTGAGGGCACTGAAGCTTTCTTT. The genes are TRBV20-1 and TRBJ1-1; D possibly corresponds to TRBD1 (5 bases). V dropped 5 bases and J dropped 4 bases, with 17 bases sitting between them. Germline V CDR1 and CDR2: DFQATT, SNEGSKA (reference sequence). This CDR3 has 14 amino acids.

This clonotype appeared a few times. The genes are TRBV7-9 and TRBJ1-3, with 7 positions matching TRBD1. Germline loops: CDR1 SEHNR, CDR2 FQNEAQ (reference sequence). Trimming took 2 bases from V and 0 from J; bases not matched to a gene: 4. This CDR3 is built from 16 residues. The CDR3 coding sequence is TGTGCCAGCAGCTTAACAGGGGCCATCTCTGGAAACACCATATATTTT. Amino acids: CASSLTGAISGNTIYF.

This clonotype appeared a few times. The CDR3 DNA is TGTGCCAGCAGCTTAGGGGGACAGGGTCATCAGCCCCAGCATTTT. Translating gives CASSLGGQGHQPQHF. The rearrangement links TRBV7-9 to TRBJ1-5, with 9 nucleotides matching TRBD1. The germline gives CDR1 SEHNR, CDR2 FQNEAQ (reference sequence). The trim removed 1 base at V and 5 bases at J, leaving 3 bases unmatched. CDR3 length: 15 residues.

The V call is TRBV19, the J call TRBJ1-5; D call uncertain. Germline V gene data show CDR1 as LNHDA and CDR2 as SQIVND (reference sequence). The V end was cut by 4 bases, the J end by 1 base, with 14 bases between. The CDR3 length is 16 residues. DNA for the CDR3: TGTGCCAGTAGTACATTTGGTTTTCAGAGCAATCAGCCCCAGCATTTT. As protein: CASSTFGFQSNQPQHF.

The chain carries TRBV19 and TRBJ1-2; D remains unclear. The V gene's germline CDR1 is LNHDA and CDR2 SQIVND (reference sequence). Deletions cut 2 bases from V and 2 bases from J, with 9 bases between. The CDR3 is 14 residues long. CDR3: CASSISPGNYGYTF. The CDR3 bases are TGTGCCAGTAGTATAAGTCCGGGGAACTATGGCTACACCTTC.

The V and J genes are TRBV2 and TRBJ2-1; the D is unclear. Trimming shortened V by 5 bases and J by 3 bases, and 11 bases separated the two germline ends. Germline values: CDR1 SNHLY, CDR2 FYNNEI. CDR3 length equals 14 residues. The CDR3 spells CASSFSSVYNEQFF. CDR3 nucleotides: TGTGCCAGCAGTTTTTCGTCTGTCTACAATGAGCAGTTCTTC.

V gene TRBV6-2 or TRBV6-3 combines with J gene TRBJ1-5; 9 nucleotides match TRBD1. The CDR3 spans 16 residues. Germline assignment: CDR1 MNHEY and CDR2 SVGEGT. The V segment lost 8 bases and the J segment 4 bases; nucleotides outside the gene matches: 12. The CDR3 nucleotides read TGTGCCAGCGCCCTAAGGCGACAGGGGGAAAATCAGCCCCAGCATTTT. It translates to CASALRRQGENQPQHF.

The J gene is TRBJ1-3, the V gene TRBV7-6, with D perhaps matching TRBD1 (6 bases). Trimming shortened V by 1 base and J by 2 bases, and 18 bases separated the two germline ends. The CDR3 is made up of 18 amino acids. Per the germline V gene, CDR1 is SGHVS and CDR2 is FNYEAQ. CDR3 amino acids: CASSLVPLQGMTGNTIYF. The CDR3 DNA is TGTGCCAGCAGCTTAGTTCCCCTCCAGGGGATGACTGGAAACACCATATATTTT.

This chain links TRBV5-1 with TRBJ2-1, with 8 bases lining up with TRBD1. This CDR3 comprises 14 residues. The junction had 9 bases not matched to a gene; V was cut back by 5 bases and J by 8 bases. CDR1 SGHRS and CDR2 YFSETQ come from the germline V gene. The CDR3 DNA sequence: TGCGCCAGCAGGAAGGGACAGGTAACAGATGAGCAGTTCTTC. It translates to CASRKGQVTDEQFF.

This clonotype was observed a handful of times. The rearrangement joins TRBV24-1 to TRBJ2-2, with D possibly being TRBD1 or TRBD2 (5 bases each). Trimming stripped 3 bases from V and 0 bases from J, with 13 bases between. CDR1 and CDR2 (germline): KGHDR, SFDVKD. The CDR3 is made up of 17 amino acids. The CDR3 bases are TGTGCCACCAGTGATCCCGCCGGGGACGCGAACACCGGGGAGCTGTTTTTT. Protein: CATSDPAGDANTGELFF.